These 20 T cell receptor beta chains share one sample of origin, sequenced in a study of blood T cell repertoires in COVID-19 (dated by TCRdb to about 2020). To prepare the library, the immunoSEQ multiplex PCR assay was applied. TCRdb retrieved this table from immuneACCESS and kept in-frame rearrangements only. Not all clones are present; in checked studies, unresolved V genes account for under half, and no reason is known for the remainder. This sample gives about 240,000 clones in total; about 80% of them show up just once. The ten largest clones represent about 9.5% of the sample. The sequenced sample consisted of peripheral blood. Source of these receptors: a woman older than 75 with acute or convalescent COVID-19.

The V and J genes are TRBV5-1 and TRBJ1-6; 7 bases align to TRBD1. Germline loops: CDR1 SGHRS, CDR2 YFSETQ. The CDR3 spans 15 residues. Unmatched junction bases numbered 8, after V lost 4 bases and J lost 7 bases. The CDR3, as DNA: TGCGCCAGCAGCCCGGGGACAGCCCACAATTCACCCCTCCACTTT. Protein sequence: CASSPGTAHNSPLHF.

The CDR3 DNA follows: TGTGCCAGCAGTGGGGGGCTAGCGGGAGAGACCCAGTACTTC. This codes for CASSGGLAGETQYF. The chain joins TRBV2 to TRBJ2-5, with 8 bases fitting TRBD2. V lost 4 bases and J lost 4; bases outside the gene matches: 5. This CDR3 region has 14 residues. Per germline, CDR1 SNHLY and CDR2 FYNNEI. Drawing the rest from reference TRBV2 and TRBJ2-5, the complete variable domain is EPEVTQTPSHQVTQMGQEVILRCVPISNHLYFYWYRQILGQKVEFLVSFYNNEISEKSEIFDDQFSVERPDGSNFTLKIRSTKLEDSAMYFCASSGGLAGETQYFGPGTRLLVL.

The gene calls are TRBV6-5 and TRBJ2-5, with D maybe TRBD1 (7 bases). CDR1 is MNHEY, CDR2 SVGAGI, per germline. CDR3 length: 13 residues. Trimming took 6 bases from V and 5 from J, leaving 13 bases between them. The CDR3 DNA reads TGTGCCAGCAGGGAGGGGGCGGGGGAGACCCAGTACTTC. This codes for CASREGAGETQYF.

This clone was seen a few times. CDR3 protein: CASRLGSQSYNEQFF. DNA for the CDR3: TGTGCCAGTAGACTTGGGAGCCAGTCCTACAATGAGCAGTTCTTC. The rearrangement links TRBV19 to TRBJ2-1, with D perhaps TRBD2 (5 bases). Per the germline V gene, CDR1 is LNHDA and CDR2 is SQIVND (reference sequence). V was shortened by 6 bases and J by 1 base, with 13 bases between the two germline ends. The CDR3 is 15 residues long.

The chain links TRBV10-3 to TRBJ2-3; maybe TRBD2 (6 bases). In germline, CDR1 is ENHRY, CDR2 SYGVKD. V dropped 4 bases and J dropped 0 bases, with 17 bases sitting between them. There are 17 residues in the CDR3. The CDR3 bases are TGTGCCATCAGTGGGACCGGGGTCGGACTAAGCACAGATACGCAGTATTTT. Its protein is CAISGTGVGLSTDTQYF.

V gene TRBV28 combines with J gene TRBJ2-1; 11 bases align to TRBD2. CDR1 is MDHEN and CDR2 is SYDVKM in the germline V gene. V was clipped by 3 bases and J by 9 bases; unmatched bases: 10. The CDR3 is 16 amino acids. CDR3: CASSFVTSGAAVEQFF. CDR3 bases: TGTGCCAGCAGTTTCGTGACTAGCGGGGCGGCGGTTGAGCAGTTCTTC.

Comment on this clone: The same CDR3 arises from other DNA sequences in this sample as well. The genes are TRBV11-2 and TRBJ2-1; D remains ambiguous. CDR3 length equals 15 residues. Germline V gives CDR1 SGHAT, CDR2 FQNNGV. V shed 1 base and J shed 0 bases, with 7 bases lying between them. CDR3 sequence (DNA): TGTGCCAGCAGCTTAGTGCGGAGCTCCTACAATGAGCAGTTCTTC. It encodes CASSLVRSSYNEQFF.

As for this clone: The same CDR3 is also encoded by other DNA sequences in this sample. The chain has TRBV2 and TRBJ1-1; D gene uncertain. The V and J ends lost 0 bases and 8 bases respectively, with 10 bases between them. CDR3 length equals 13 residues. Germline lookup yields CDR1 SNHLY and CDR2 FYNNEI. The CDR3 coding sequence is TGTGCCAGCAGTGAAGCGGCAGGCGGGGAAGCTTTCTTT. Translation gives CASSEAAGGEAFF. The variable domain in full, with the rest retrieved from reference TRBV2 and TRBJ1-1, is EPEVTQTPSHQVTQMGQEVILRCVPISNHLYFYWYRQILGQKVEFLVSFYNNEISEKSEIFDDQFSVERPDGSNFTLKIRSTKLEDSAMYFCASSEAAGGEAFFGQGTRLTVV.

This clone was seen once. This rearrangement joins TRBV10-1 to TRBJ1-2; 8 bases fit TRBD1. Germline V gene lookup returns CDR1 WNHNN and CDR2 SYGVQD (reference sequence). The CDR3 has 17 residues. V was clipped by 2 bases and J by 5 bases; unmatched bases: 13. CDR3 in DNA: TGCGCCAGCAGTGAGCCCCCACGACAGGGGCGGCGTTATGGCTACACCTTC. Its protein product is CASSEPPRQGRRYGYTF.

This rearrangement joins TRBV28 to TRBJ1-4; 9 bases are shared with TRBD1. This CDR3 has 14 amino acids. Per germline, CDR1 MDHEN and CDR2 SYDVKM. V shed 6 bases, J shed 6 bases, and the junction held 5 bases outside the gene matches. The CDR3 is CASSPRTGDEKLFF. CDR3 in DNA: TGTGCCAGCAGCCCGAGGACAGGGGATGAAAAACTGTTTTTT. Looking up the rest from reference TRBV28 and TRBJ1-4 gives the full variable domain: DVKVTQSSRYLVKRTGEKVFLECVQDMDHENMFWYRQDPGLGLRLIYFSYDVKMKEKGDIPEGYSVSREKKERFSLILESASTNQTSMYLCASSPRTGDEKLFFGSGTQLSVL.

This rearrangement joins TRBV7-2 to TRBJ2-1; 7 nucleotides agree with TRBD1. The CDR3 is 15 residues long. Germline CDR1 SGHTA, CDR2 FQGNSA. Trimming removed 1 base from V and 6 bases from J; junction bases left unmatched: 6. CDR3 sequence (DNA): TGTGCCAGCAGCTTAGGACAGGGTCGAGGCAATGAGCAGTTCTTC. It specifies CASSLGQGRGNEQFF.

The chain employs TRBV19 and TRBJ2-7; no definite D call. V was shortened by 5 bases and J by 6 bases, with 17 bases between the two germline ends. This CDR3 has 14 residues. Germline CDR1 and CDR2: LNHDA and SQIVND (reference sequence). The CDR3 region has the DNA TGTGCCAGTAGTCACCGTGGGTCAGGATCCGAGCAGTACTTC. Amino acid sequence: CASSHRGSGSEQYF. Looking up the rest from reference TRBV19 and TRBJ2-7 gives the full variable domain: DGGITQSPKYLFRKEGQNVTLSCEQNLNHDAMYWYRQDPGQGLRLIYYSQIVNDFQKGDIAEGYSVSREKKESFPLTVTSAQKNPTAFYLCASSHRGSGSEQYFGPGTRLTVT.

The gene calls are TRBV9 and TRBJ1-3; D gene uncertain. The germline V gene has CDR1 SGDLS and CDR2 YYNGEE. The V end was cut by 2 bases, the J end by 4 bases, with 10 bases between. CDR3 length: 14 amino acids. CDR3 sequence reads: CASSVVEMGNTIYF. Written as DNA, the CDR3 is TGTGCCAGCAGCGTGGTAGAAATGGGAAACACCATATATTTT.

DNA for the CDR3: TGTGCCTGGAGCCCCGGATCAGGGCAGCCCCAGCATTTT. This codes for CAWSPGSGQPQHF. The chain employs TRBV30 and TRBJ1-5; TRBD1 is a possible D gene (5 bases). CDR3 length: 13 residues. V was shortened by 3 bases and J by 7 bases, with 13 bases between the two germline ends. Germline V gene data show CDR1 as GTSNPN and CDR2 as SVGIG (reference sequence).

About this clone itself: This sample also contains other DNA sequences that code for the same CDR3. The chain carries TRBV6-2 or TRBV6-3 and TRBJ1-2; the D gene is possibly TRBD1 (6 bases). Looked up from germline, CDR1 is MNHEY and CDR2 is SVGEGT. The ends were cut back, 6 bases at V and 5 bases at J, with 10 bases in the middle. The CDR3 covers 12 residues. The CDR3 is CASSSTGYGYTF. The CDR3 region has the DNA TGTGCCAGCAGCTCGACAGGTTATGGCTACACCTTC.

The chain uses TRBV18 and TRBJ2-7; TRBD2 is a possible D gene (5 bases). CDR3 length: 12 residues. Germline V lookup: CDR1 KGHSH, CDR2 LQKENI. The V end was cut by 3 bases, the J end by 4 bases, with 7 bases between. CDR3 coding DNA: TGTGCCAGCTCACCTACGGGATACGAGCAGTACTTC. It encodes CASSPTGYEQYF.

The V and J genes are TRBV18 and TRBJ1-1; D unresolved. Trimming took off 7 bases at V and 1 base at J, with 10 bases between the two ends. The CDR3 covers 13 residues. Germline V gene lookup returns CDR1 KGHSH and CDR2 LQKENI. In nucleotides, the CDR3 is TGTGCCAGCTTATCACAGTCGAACACTGAAGCTTTCTTT. Its protein is CASLSQSNTEAFF.

This chain links TRBV19 with TRBJ1-1; no clear D. The length of the CDR3 is 13 residues. Per germline, CDR1 LNHDA and CDR2 SQIVND (reference sequence). V lost 11 bases to trimming and J lost 1 base, with 14 bases between them. DNA of the CDR3: TGTGCCGCCAGTAACCTTGCGAACACTGAAGCTTTCTTT. Protein product: CAASNLANTEAFF.

This clone has more than one count but fewer than ten. V is TRBV9 and J is TRBJ1-4; 9 bases match TRBD1. Trimming took 4 bases from V and 7 from J; bases not matched to a gene: 8. Germline V gene lookup returns CDR1 SGDLS and CDR2 YYNGEE. CDR3 length: 15 residues. The CDR3 DNA sequence: TGTGCCAGCAGCTACCGGGACAGGGCTGGTGAAAAACTGTTTTTT. Protein sequence: CASSYRDRAGEKLFF.

V is TRBV7-9 and J is TRBJ1-1; D possibly corresponds to TRBD1 (6 bases). V was clipped by 11 bases and J by 5 bases, with 18 bases between them. This CDR3 region has 13 residues. CDR1 is SEHNR and CDR2 is FQNEAQ in the germline V gene (reference sequence). The CDR3 DNA is TGTGCCTCAGGGCAAAGACAGGAGACTGAAGCTTTCTTT. Translating it yields CASGQRQETEAFF.